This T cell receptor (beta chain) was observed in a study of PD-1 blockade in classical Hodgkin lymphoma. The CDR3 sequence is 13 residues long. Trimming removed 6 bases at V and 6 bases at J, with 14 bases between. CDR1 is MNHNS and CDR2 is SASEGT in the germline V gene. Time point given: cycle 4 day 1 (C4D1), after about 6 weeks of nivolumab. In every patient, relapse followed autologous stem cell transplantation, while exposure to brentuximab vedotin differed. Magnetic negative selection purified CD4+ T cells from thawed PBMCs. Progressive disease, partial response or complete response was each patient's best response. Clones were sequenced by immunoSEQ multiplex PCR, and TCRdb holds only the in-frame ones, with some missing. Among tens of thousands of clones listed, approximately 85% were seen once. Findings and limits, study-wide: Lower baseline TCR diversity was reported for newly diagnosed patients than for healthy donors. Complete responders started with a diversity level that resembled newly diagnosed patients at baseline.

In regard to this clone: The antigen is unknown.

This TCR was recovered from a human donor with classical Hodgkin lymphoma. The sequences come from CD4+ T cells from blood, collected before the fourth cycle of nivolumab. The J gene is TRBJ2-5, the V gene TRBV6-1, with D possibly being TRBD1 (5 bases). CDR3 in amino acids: CASRAVRVQTQYF. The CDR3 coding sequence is TGTGCCAGCAGGGCGGTCAGGGTCCAGACCCAGTACTTC.